The 29 T cell receptor beta chains below all came from one sample that was sequenced in a study of blood T cell repertoires in COVID-19. Assay: immunoSEQ multiplex PCR; the TCRdb copy retains only in-frame clones and omits some. The top ten hold approximately 3% of the sample, which has about 290,000 clones, more than 80% seen once. Input material: peripheral blood. All receptors derive from a woman in her twenties or thirties with active or convalescent COVID-19.

The J gene is TRBJ2-1, the V gene TRBV19, with D possibly matching TRBD1 (5 bases). The CDR3 runs to 14 residues. Looked up from germline, CDR1 is LNHDA and CDR2 is SQIVND (reference sequence). The ends were cut back, 1 base at V and 2 bases at J, with 6 bases in the middle. In DNA, the CDR3 is TGTGCCAGTAGTATAGGGGGCACCTACAATGAGCAGTTCTTC. It yields the protein CASSIGGTYNEQFF.

The rearrangement links TRBV9 to TRBJ1-1; possible D gene TRBD1, 6 bases. This CDR3 is 14 amino acids long. The V end was cut by 0 bases, the J end by 4 bases, with 10 bases between. Per the germline V gene, CDR1 is SGDLS and CDR2 is YYNGEE. DNA of the CDR3: TGTGCCAGCAGCGTAGAGGGGGTACCCACTGAAGCTTTCTTT. Residues: CASSVEGVPTEAFF.

The V call is TRBV6-2 or TRBV6-3, the J call TRBJ2-7; D may be TRBD2 (7 bases). Per the germline V gene, CDR1 is MNHEY and CDR2 is SVGEGT. The germline V and J ends were trimmed by 5 bases and 2 bases, with 13 bases remaining between them. The CDR3 spans 14 residues. This CDR3 reads CASSRAGAPYEQYF. DNA for the CDR3: TGTGCCAGCAGTCGGGCGGGGGCACCCTACGAGCAGTACTTC.

V is TRBV7-2 and J is TRBJ1-1; no firm D call. Looked up from germline, CDR1 is SGHTA and CDR2 is FQGNSA. The V gene lost 3 bases and the J gene lost 1 base, with 9 bases spanning the gap. The CDR3 loop spans 14 amino acids. The CDR3 coding sequence is TGTGCCAGCAGCTTCCTCGTGGCGAACACTGAAGCTTTCTTT. As protein: CASSFLVANTEAFF.

This sequence joins TRBV9 and TRBJ1-6; perhaps TRBD1 as D (5 bases). Germline V lookup: CDR1 SGDLS, CDR2 YYNGEE. CDR3 length equals 15 residues. Trimming shortened V by 4 bases and J by 4 bases, and 12 bases separated the two germline ends. In DNA, the CDR3 is TGTGCCAGCAGCTCCCGACAGCAATATAATTCACCCCTCCACTTT. The encoded protein is CASSSRQQYNSPLHF.

The V gene is TRBV7-4, the J gene TRBJ2-7; TRBD1 aligns across 8 bases. Germline loops: CDR1 SGHVT, CDR2 SQSDAQ. V trimming: 3 bases; J trimming: 4 bases; junction bases outside the gene matches: 8. This CDR3 spans 15 amino acids. The CDR3 here is CASSFRSRDRYEQYF. The DNA for the CDR3 is TGTGCCAGCAGCTTCCGGTCCCGGGACAGGTACGAGCAGTACTTC.

V and J are TRBV19 and TRBJ1-1, with D perhaps matching TRBD1 (5 bases). This CDR3 spans 14 amino acids. The germline V gene encodes CDR1 LNHDA and CDR2 SQIVND (reference sequence). V was trimmed by 3 bases and J by 5 bases, leaving 13 bases between them. In nucleotides, the CDR3 is TGTGCCAGTAGTATTGGAGGGGCCGTGACTGAAGCTTTCTTT. Amino acid sequence: CASSIGGAVTEAFF.

The V call is TRBV2, the J call TRBJ2-1; TRBD1 agrees at 7 bases. The trim removed 2 bases at V and 2 bases at J, leaving 6 bases unmatched. The CDR3 extends over 16 amino acids. The germline gives CDR1 SNHLY, CDR2 FYNNEI. CDR3 amino acids: CASSERDRVPYNEQFF. CDR3 nucleotide sequence: TGTGCCAGCAGTGAACGCGACAGGGTACCCTACAATGAGCAGTTCTTC.

V and J are TRBV6-1 and TRBJ1-1; 10 positions agree with TRBD1. The germline V gene encodes CDR1 MNHNS and CDR2 SASEGT. The J segment lost 13 bases and the V segment lost 0 bases, leaving 5 bases of the junction unmatched. This CDR3 has 13 residues. The CDR3 here is CASSEAGQGKDFF. The CDR3, as DNA: TGTGCCAGCAGTGAAGCGGGACAGGGGAAGGATTTCTTT.

The count of this clone is one. The chain links TRBV5-1 to TRBJ1-2, with 11 nucleotides matching TRBD1. Trimming removed 5 bases from V and 4 bases from J; junction bases left unmatched: 7. The CDR3 runs to 15 residues. CDR1 is SGHRS and CDR2 is YFSETQ in the germline V gene. The CDR3: CASRGQGALSYGYTF. In DNA, the CDR3 is TGCGCCAGCAGAGGACAGGGGGCCTTGAGCTATGGCTACACCTTC.

The chain joins TRBV28 to TRBJ2-3, with 9 nucleotides matching TRBD2. Trimming took 5 bases from V and 5 from J; bases not matched to a gene: 17. CDR1 MDHEN and CDR2 SYDVKM come from the germline V gene. The CDR3 totals 18 residues. The CDR3 loop reads CASSTTRLAGPEQDTQYF. In DNA, the CDR3 is TGTGCCAGCAGTACAACCAGGCTAGCGGGGCCAGAGCAAGATACGCAGTATTTT.

CDR3 bases: TGTGCCAGCAGCTTAGTCGGGGGGGCAACTAATGAAAAACTGTTTTTT. It translates to CASSLVGGATNEKLFF. The chain joins TRBV11-2 to TRBJ1-4; D possibly corresponds to TRBD1 (5 bases). The germline CDR1 and CDR2 sequences are SGHAT and FQNNGV. V dropped 1 base and J dropped 0 bases, with 9 bases sitting between them. The CDR3 consists of 16 residues.

The chain carries TRBV7-3 and TRBJ1-2; D not resolved. Germline-derived CDR1 and CDR2 are SGHTA and FQGTGA. This CDR3 contains 13 residues. Trimming stripped 0 bases from V and 6 bases from J, with 8 bases between. DNA of the CDR3: TGTGCCAGCAGCTTAACGGTCGGGGATGGCTACACCTTC. This translates into CASSLTVGDGYTF.

V gene TRBV5-1 combines with J gene TRBJ2-7; 12 bases map to TRBD2. Germline loops: CDR1 SGHRS, CDR2 YFSETQ. The CDR3 has 16 residues. The V gene end was trimmed by 0 bases and the J gene end by 0 bases; junction bases not matched to a gene: 1. The CDR3 DNA follows: TGCGCCAGCAGCTTGGGACTAGCGGGGGCCTCCTACGAGCAGTACTTC. Translation: CASSLGLAGASYEQYF.

The chain uses TRBV19 and TRBJ1-2; the D gene is possibly TRBD1 (6 bases). The V gene lost 7 bases and the J gene lost 6 bases, with 21 bases spanning the gap. CDR1 and CDR2 from the germline V gene are LNHDA and SQIVND (reference sequence). The CDR3 covers 15 residues. The CDR3 nucleotides are TGTGCCAGTACCCCGGCGGTACAGGGCTGGCATGGCTACACCTTC. Translated: CASTPAVQGWHGYTF. Full variable domain (outside the CDR3, taken from reference TRBV19 and TRBJ1-2): DGGITQSPKYLFRKEGQNVTLSCEQNLNHDAMYWYRQDPGQGLRLIYYSQIVNDFQKGDIAEGYSVSREKKESFPLTVTSAQKNPTAFYLCASTPAVQGWHGYTFGSGTRLTVV.

This clone was seen a handful of times. The rearrangement links TRBV7-3 to TRBJ1-1; TRBD1 aligns across 9 bases. CDR1 and CDR2 from the germline V gene are SGHTA and FQGTGA. J lost 7 bases, V lost 5 bases, and 5 bases had no gene match. The CDR3 extends over 13 amino acids. CDR3 DNA: TGTGCCAGCAGCCCTGGACAGGGGCGTGAAGCTTTCTTT. Protein product: CASSPGQGREAFF. Complete variable domain (other parts from reference TRBV7-3 and TRBJ1-1): GAGVSQTPSNKVTEKGKYVELRCDPISGHTALYWYRQSLGQGPEFLIYFQGTGAADDSGLPNDRFFAVRPEGSVSTLKIQRTERGDSAVYLCASSPGQGREAFFGQGTRLTVV.

This clone was found a few times. The chain uses TRBV3-1 (or the pseudogene TRBV3-2) and TRBJ2-1; D is uncertain. CDR1 is LGHDT, CDR2 YNNKEL, per germline (reference sequence). This CDR3 has 13 residues. Trimming pared 0 bases from V and 9 bases from J, leaving 9 bases between. CDR3 nucleotides: TGTGCCAGCAGCCAAGAAGGTCCGGGTGAGCAGTTCTTC. Translation: CASSQEGPGEQFF.

V usage is TRBV9 and J usage is TRBJ1-1; a possible D gene is TRBD1 (5 bases). This CDR3 comprises 15 residues. V was cut by 4 bases and J by 0 bases, with 13 bases left in between. CDR1 is SGDLS and CDR2 is YYNGEE in the germline V gene. Written as DNA, the CDR3 is TGTGCCAGCAGCCCTCGACAGTTTATGAACACTGAAGCTTTCTTT. It specifies CASSPRQFMNTEAFF.

V usage is TRBV29-1 and J usage is TRBJ1-4, with D possibly TRBD1 on 6 matching bases. The germline V gene has CDR1 SQVTM and CDR2 ANQGSEA. CDR3 length: 12 residues. V was cut by 4 bases and J by 7 bases, with 10 bases left in between. The DNA for the CDR3 is TGCAGCGTTGCAGGGGTAGGTGAAAAACTGTTTTTT. Its protein product is CSVAGVGEKLFF.

J is TRBJ2-3 and V is TRBV6-2 or TRBV6-3; 7 bases match TRBD2. The germline CDR1 and CDR2 sequences are MNHEY and SVGEGT. Trimming removed 5 bases from V and 5 bases from J; junction bases left unmatched: 13. The CDR3 sequence is 16 residues long. CDR3 protein: CASSSQTSEGRDTQYF. In DNA form, the CDR3 reads TGTGCCAGCAGTAGTCAAACTAGCGAAGGGAGAGATACGCAGTATTTT.

The sample holds one count of this clone. The chain has TRBV10-3 and TRBJ1-2; D unclear. Germline CDR1 is ENHRY and CDR2 is SYGVKD. There are 13 residues in the CDR3. V shed 6 bases and J shed 0 bases, with 8 bases lying between them. The CDR3 is CAIRAGANYGYTF. CDR3 nucleotide sequence: TGTGCCATCAGAGCCGGGGCTAACTATGGCTACACCTTC.

The chain combines TRBV4-1 with TRBJ1-2; 9 bases are a match to TRBD1. The germline V gene encodes CDR1 MGHRA and CDR2 YSYEKL. V trimming: 0 bases; J trimming: 4 bases; junction bases outside the gene matches: 6. CDR3 size: 16 residues. The CDR3 protein is CASSQDGQGITYGYTF. Written as DNA, the CDR3 is TGCGCCAGCAGCCAAGACGGACAGGGGATCACCTATGGCTACACCTTC.

The gene calls are TRBV19 and TRBJ1-1; 8 positions match TRBD1. Germline CDR1 reads LNHDA; CDR2 reads SQIVND (reference sequence). CDR3 size: 15 residues. J gave up 6 bases and V 2 bases, and 8 bases lay outside the gene matches. The DNA for the CDR3 is TGTGCCAGTAGTATAATTACAGGGGGGAGTCCTGAAGCTTTCTTT. It is translated as CASSIITGGSPEAFF.

The chain has TRBV5-6 and TRBJ1-3; D is possibly TRBD1 (6 bases). Germline CDR1 reads SGHDT; CDR2 reads YYEEEE. Trimming removed 3 bases from V and 1 base from J, with 11 bases in between. The CDR3 runs 15 residues. The DNA for the CDR3 is TGTGCCAGCAGCTCTCGAGGGGGTTCTGGAAACACCATATATTTT. Amino acids: CASSSRGGSGNTIYF.

V is TRBV5-6 and J is TRBJ2-5, with 12 bases lining up with TRBD2. This CDR3 has 15 residues. After removal of 0 bases from V and 4 bases from J, the junction contained 1 base not matched to a gene. Germline V gene sequence: CDR1 SGHDT, CDR2 YYEEEE. The CDR3 sequence is CASSLGLAGAETQYF. CDR3 bases: TGTGCCAGCAGCTTGGGACTAGCGGGGGCAGAGACCCAGTACTTC.

The V and J genes are TRBV7-9 and TRBJ1-1; 9 nucleotides align to TRBD1. J was trimmed by 8 bases and V by 2 bases; bases with no gene match: 12. The CDR3 covers 16 residues. Germline CDR1 reads SEHNR; CDR2 reads FQNEAQ (reference sequence). Written as DNA, the CDR3 is TGTGCCAGCAGCTTATTAGGGGGTGTTGGGACAGGGGAAGCTTTCTTT. Amino acid sequence: CASSLLGGVGTGEAFF.

The chain carries TRBV12-5 and TRBJ2-3; a possible D gene is TRBD2 (5 bases). Deletions cut 6 bases from V and 4 bases from J, with 11 bases between. CDR3 length: 13 amino acids. Germline V gene sequence: CDR1 LGHNT, CDR2 FRNRAP. CDR3 nucleotide sequence: TGTGCTAGTGGCTCAGAGGGTCCAGATACGCAGTATTTT. It yields the protein CASGSEGPDTQYF.

J is TRBJ2-1 and V is TRBV5-1; 7 nucleotides match TRBD2. The junction had 5 bases not matched to a gene; V was cut back by 5 bases and J by 0 bases. Looked up from germline, CDR1 is SGHRS and CDR2 is YFSETQ. The CDR3 has 15 amino acids. The CDR3 nucleotides are TGCGCCAGCAGGACTAGCTTTGGCTCCTACAATGAGCAGTTCTTC. Protein sequence: CASRTSFGSYNEQFF.

This rearrangement joins TRBV5-1 to TRBJ1-1; TRBD1 matches 9 bases. Germline lookup yields CDR1 SGHRS and CDR2 YFSETQ. The CDR3 is 15 amino acids. Germline trimming cut 4 bases from V and 0 bases from J; bases unmatched to any gene: 4. As DNA, the CDR3 is TGCGCCAGCAGCATAGGACAGGGGATGAACACTGAAGCTTTCTTT. Protein: CASSIGQGMNTEAFF.